What follows are 9 T cell receptor beta chains derived from one specimen sequenced in a study of PD-1 blockade in classical Hodgkin lymphoma. Time point: newly diagnosed, previously untreated cHL patient sample. Sequencing used immunoSEQ multiplex PCR; TCRdb keeps in-frame clones, though not all of them. The sample carries tens of thousands of clones, roughly 93% recorded once. The sequencing input was peripheral blood mononuclear cells (PBMCs). Receptors originate from a human donor with classical Hodgkin lymphoma.

This clone has just one count. The genes are TRBV6-1 and TRBJ2-7; possible D gene TRBD1, 6 bases. Looked up from germline, CDR1 is MNHNS and CDR2 is SASEGT. Trimming pared 7 bases from V and 0 bases from J, leaving 10 bases between. This CDR3 is 13 amino acids long. The CDR3 region is CASTGTYSYEQYF. The CDR3 bases are TGTGCCAGCACCGGGACATACTCCTACGAGCAGTACTTC.

The chain employs TRBV4-1 and TRBJ1-2, with a possible D match to TRBD1 (5 bases). The V end lost 4 bases, the J end lost 1 base, and 13 bases lay between the germline ends. In germline, CDR1 is MGHRA, CDR2 YSYEKL. The CDR3 has 15 residues. CDR3 bases: TGCGCCAGCAGCCCGCCGGGACGCAGTAACTATGGCTACACCTTC. As protein: CASSPPGRSNYGYTF.

This rearrangement joins TRBV5-4 to TRBJ2-7, with 12 bases aligning to TRBD2. The CDR3 length is 13 residues. Trimming at V came to 3 bases and at J to 5 bases, leaving 0 bases not matched to a gene. Germline-derived CDR1 and CDR2 are SGHNT and YYREEE (reference sequence). The CDR3 sequence: CASSSSGGDEQYF. The DNA for the CDR3 is TGTGCCAGCAGCTCTAGCGGGGGGGACGAGCAGTACTTC.

This chain joins TRBV5-4 and TRBJ1-4, with D possibly matching TRBD1 (5 bases). Per germline, CDR1 SGHNT and CDR2 YYREEE (reference sequence). V shed 0 bases and J shed 4 bases, with 10 bases lying between them. The CDR3 contains 15 residues. The CDR3 DNA follows: TGTGCCAGCAGCTTGGGGGGGACGGATAATGAAAAACTGTTTTTT. It translates to CASSLGGTDNEKLFF.

The chain uses TRBV18 and TRBJ2-1; TRBD2 matches 14 bases. Germline V gene lookup returns CDR1 KGHSH and CDR2 LQKENI. The CDR3 has 15 residues. Trimming removed 0 bases from V and 10 bases from J; junction bases left unmatched: 2. The CDR3 sequence: CASSPPGLAGVEQFF. The CDR3 bases are TGTGCCAGCTCACCACCGGGACTAGCGGGAGTCGAGCAGTTCTTC.

The chain joins TRBV9 to TRBJ1-6; TRBD1 matches at 9 bases. V lost 4 bases to trimming and J lost 7 bases; unmatched junction nucleotides: 6. Germline V gene lookup returns CDR1 SGDLS and CDR2 YYNGEE. The CDR3 length is 15 residues. This CDR3 is CASSKGQGPNSPLHF. CDR3 nucleotide sequence: TGTGCCAGCAGCAAGGGACAGGGTCCGAATTCACCCCTCCACTTT.

The V and J genes are TRBV15 and TRBJ2-6, with 8 bases lining up with TRBD1. Germline-derived CDR1 and CDR2 are LNHNV and YYDKDF (reference sequence). CDR3 length: 16 residues. V shed 7 bases, J shed 2 bases, and the junction held 7 bases outside the gene matches. This CDR3 reads CATTRYRGAGANVLTF. The CDR3 DNA sequence: TGTGCCACCACGAGATACAGGGGGGCTGGGGCCAACGTCCTGACTTTC.

With regard to this clone: The junction departs from the called germline gene at one end, perhaps through a read error. The chain recombines TRBV28 with TRBJ1-1, with TRBD1 as a possible D gene (6 bases). The CDR3 covers 14 residues. CDR1 MDHEN and CDR2 SYDVKM come from the germline V gene. CDR3: CARSLRGGDTEAFF. CDR3 DNA sequence: TGTGCCCGCAGTTTAAGGGGGGGGGACACTGAAGCTTTCTTT.

The chain employs TRBV19 and TRBJ2-5; no firm D call. V lost 6 bases and J lost 1, with 9 bases in between. CDR3 length: 13 amino acids. Germline V gene data show CDR1 as LNHDA and CDR2 as SQIVND (reference sequence). The CDR3 DNA reads as TGTGCCAGTAGCACAGCTGTCCAAGAGACCCAGTACTTC. As protein: CASSTAVQETQYF.